A single sample gave rise to the 20 T cell receptor beta chains below, sequenced in a study of graft-versus-host responses after intestinal transplantation. No cognate antigen is known for these TCRs. Sequenced by immunoSEQ multiplex PCR; TCRdb stores in-frame clones only, minus some. The table shows around 130,000 clones, with around nine tenths occurring only once. Specimen: unstimulated CD4+ T cells sorted from spleen or lymph node cells, collected before intestinal transplant. These receptors were taken from a human donor who received an intestinal transplant.

This clone was counted a few times. The V and J genes are TRBV5-8 and TRBJ2-7; a possible D gene is TRBD2 (5 bases). V dropped 4 bases and J dropped 5 bases, with 10 bases sitting between them. There are 12 residues in the CDR3. The germline V gene has CDR1 SGHTS and CDR2 YDEGEE. DNA for the CDR3: TGTGCCAGCAGCCCGCCGAGGGACGAGCAGTACTTC. This sequence encodes CASSPPRDEQYF.

J is TRBJ2-2 and V is TRBV9; TRBD1 or TRBD2 may be the D gene (7 bases each). Trimming left V 3 bases short and J 5 bases short, with 11 bases between. The CDR3 contains 14 residues. Germline CDR1 SGDLS, CDR2 YYNGEE. In DNA, the CDR3 is TGTGCCAGCAGCGGCGGGGGACAGACCGGGGAGCTGTTTTTT. Protein: CASSGGGQTGELFF.

V is TRBV18 and J is TRBJ1-3; the D gene is possibly TRBD1 (6 bases). This CDR3 has 15 residues. V dropped 2 bases and J dropped 2 bases, with 10 bases sitting between them. Germline V gives CDR1 KGHSH, CDR2 LQKENI. The DNA for the CDR3 is TGTGCCAGCTCACCAACCGGGACACCTGGAAACACCATATATTTT. Its translation: CASSPTGTPGNTIYF.

This clone occurred once. This sequence joins TRBV6-5 and TRBJ2-7, with D possibly TRBD1 on 6 matching bases. Germline CDR1 is MNHEY and CDR2 is SVGAGI. CDR3 length: 15 amino acids. Trimming took off 5 bases at V and 1 base at J, with 15 bases between the two ends. The CDR3 loop is CASSGPGTRSYEQYF. The CDR3 DNA follows: TGTGCCAGCAGTGGACCGGGGACACGTTCCTACGAGCAGTACTTC.

This chain links TRBV6-5 with TRBJ2-7; possibly TRBD1 or TRBD2 for D (5 bases each). The ends were cut back, 4 bases at V and 7 bases at J, with 11 bases in the middle. CDR1 and CDR2 from the germline V gene are MNHEY and SVGAGI. The CDR3 totals 12 residues. This CDR3 reads CASSSWGSEQYF. In DNA form, the CDR3 reads TGTGCCAGCAGTTCTTGGGGGTCGGAGCAGTACTTC.

As for this clone: Other DNA sequences in the same sample also yield this CDR3. The CDR3 bases are TGCGCCAGCAGCCGCGAAGAGACCCAGTACTTC. Translated, it gives CASSREETQYF. The chain couples TRBV5-1 to TRBJ2-5; no reliable D call. The CDR3 extends over 11 amino acids. The V and J ends lost 4 bases and 3 bases respectively, with 4 bases between them. Germline CDR1 and CDR2: SGHRS and YFSETQ.

The chain employs TRBV7-8 and TRBJ2-7, with unresolved D. The CDR3 extends over 14 amino acids. Germline CDR1 reads SGHVS; CDR2 reads FQNEAQ. V shed 1 base and J shed 1 base, with 8 bases lying between them. The CDR3 loop is CASSLDTASYEQYF. CDR3 nucleotide sequence: TGTGCCAGCAGCTTAGATACAGCTTCCTACGAGCAGTACTTC.

This chain links TRBV6-1 with TRBJ2-7, with a weak D call TRBD1 (5 bases). This CDR3 comprises 14 residues. V was clipped by 1 base and J by 3 bases, with 10 bases between them. Germline lookup yields CDR1 MNHNS and CDR2 SASEGT. The CDR3 DNA is TGTGCCAGCAGTGAAGTGGGGCAGTACTACGAGCAGTACTTC. Its protein product is CASSEVGQYYEQYF.

V gene TRBV9 combines with J gene TRBJ2-5; 8 nucleotides match TRBD2. Germline V gives CDR1 SGDLS, CDR2 YYNGEE. The CDR3 covers 13 residues. Trimming took 4 bases from V and 4 from J; bases not matched to a gene: 3. The DNA of the CDR3 is TGTGCCAGCAGCCCAGGACTAGCAGAGACCCAGTACTTC. Its protein product is CASSPGLAETQYF.

The chain joins TRBV21-1 to TRBJ2-7. TRBV21-1 is a pseudogene segment. This CDR3 comprises 14 residues. CDR3 coding DNA: TGTGCCAGCAGCTCAAGGGCCGCGAGATACGAGCAGTACTTC. Protein product: CASSSRAARYEQYF.

This chain joins TRBV6-1 and TRBJ1-1; no clear D gene. Trimming stripped 7 bases from V and 1 base from J, with 13 bases between. The germline V gene encodes CDR1 MNHNS and CDR2 SASEGT. The CDR3 covers 14 residues. CDR3 DNA: TGTGCCAGCAAGTTGGACTTACCGAACACTGAAGCTTTCTTT. The encoded protein is CASKLDLPNTEAFF.

The CDR3 sequence: CASSFRGGGNEQFF. As DNA, the CDR3 is TGTGCCAGCAGCTTCCGGGGGGGTGGCAATGAGCAGTTCTTC. The chain employs TRBV7-2 and TRBJ2-1; TRBD2 matches 8 bases. Losses at the gene ends were 3 bases for V and 6 bases for J; bases not matched to a gene: 4. The CDR3 extends over 14 amino acids. The germline CDR1 and CDR2 sequences are SGHTA and FQGNSA.

The chain carries TRBV7-8 and TRBJ2-1; D tentatively fits TRBD1 or TRBD2 (5 bases each). Trimming removed 5 bases at V and 10 bases at J, with 15 bases between. The germline CDR1 and CDR2 sequences are SGHVS and FQNEAQ. The CDR3 contains 13 residues. The DNA of the CDR3 is TGTGCCAGCAGCCGCGAGGGGTGGCGCGAGCAGTTCTTC. Protein product: CASSREGWREQFF. The variable domain in full, completed from reference TRBV7-8 and TRBJ2-1, reads GAGVSQSPRYKVAKRGQDVALRCDPISGHVSLFWYQQALGQGPEFLTYFQNEAQLDKSGLPSDRFFAERPEGSVSTLKIQRTQQEDSAVYLCASSREGWREQFFGPGTRLTVL.

This chain uses TRBV15 with TRBJ1-5; D ambiguous. This CDR3 comprises 12 residues. V lost 3 bases and J lost 6, with 6 bases in between. The germline V gene encodes CDR1 LNHNV and CDR2 YYDKDF (reference sequence). The CDR3 DNA follows: TGTGCCACCAGCAGGGAGTTTCAGCCCCAGCATTTT. It translates to CATSREFQPQHF.

This chain uses TRBV5-1 with TRBJ2-6, with D hard to call. V dropped 0 bases and J dropped 0 bases, with 10 bases sitting between them. Germline CDR1 is SGHRS and CDR2 is YFSETQ. This CDR3 spans 17 amino acids. DNA for the CDR3: TGCGCCAGCAGCTTGGACGCCCCCCCCTCTGGGGCCAACGTCCTGACTTTC. It specifies CASSLDAPPSGANVLTF.

The CDR3 reads CASSAGGREVVAKNIQYF. DNA of the CDR3: TGCGCCAGCAGTGCTGGGGGCAGGGAGGTCGTAGCCAAAAACATTCAGTACTTC. The chain links TRBV5-1 to TRBJ2-4, with D possibly being TRBD1 or TRBD2 (6 bases each). This CDR3 spans 18 amino acids. V gave up 5 bases and J gave up 0 bases, with 21 bases separating them. CDR1 and CDR2 from the germline V gene are SGHRS and YFSETQ.

V gene TRBV19 combines with J gene TRBJ1-2; 10 bases match TRBD1. This CDR3 is built from 15 residues. The V segment lost 4 bases and the J segment 2 bases; nucleotides outside the gene matches: 4. From germline, CDR1 is LNHDA and CDR2 SQIVND (reference sequence). CDR3 in amino acids: CASSRDRGQNYGYTF. In DNA form, the CDR3 reads TGTGCCAGTAGTAGAGACAGGGGGCAGAACTATGGCTACACCTTC.

The chain carries TRBV4-2 and TRBJ2-2; possible D gene TRBD2, 5 bases. Germline loops: CDR1 LGHNA, CDR2 YNFKEQ. CDR3 length equals 14 residues. V lost 7 bases and J 1 base, leaving 10 bases between the germline ends. The CDR3 is CASTPGENTGELFF. CDR3 coding DNA: TGTGCCAGCACTCCCGGGGAGAACACCGGGGAGCTGTTTTTT.

The gene calls are TRBV6-5 and TRBJ2-7, with D uncertain. The CDR3 is made up of 12 amino acids. Germline loops: CDR1 MNHEY, CDR2 SVGAGI. V was pared by 5 bases and J by 6 bases, with 11 bases between. The CDR3 DNA reads as TGTGCCAGCAGTGAGTTCAGCTCCGAGCAGTACTTC. Translated: CASSEFSSEQYF.

The V call is TRBV5-4, the J call TRBJ1-2; D gene unclear. Trimming took 0 bases from V and 4 from J, leaving 7 bases between them. The CDR3 length is 13 residues. The germline CDR1 and CDR2 sequences are SGHNT and YYREEE (reference sequence). The CDR3 loop reads CASSLDRSYGYTF. The DNA of the CDR3 is TGTGCCAGCAGCTTGGACCGATCCTATGGCTACACCTTC.